These 3 T cell receptor beta chains were all obtained from the same sample, sequenced in a study of blood T cell repertoires in COVID-19. Sequencing used immunoSEQ multiplex PCR; TCRdb keeps in-frame clones, though not all of them. The sample lists roughly 150,000 clones; 84% were seen once. Sequencing input: peripheral blood. The receptors here all came from a woman aged 45-65 years with acute or convalescent COVID-19.

CDR3 nucleotides: TGCGCCAGCAGCACAACCGGGACTTCCGGGGATACGCAGTATTTT. Translating it yields CASSTTGTSGDTQYF. The chain employs TRBV5-1 and TRBJ2-3; TRBD2 might be the D (6 bases). This CDR3 spans 15 amino acids. Germline CDR1 SGHRS, CDR2 YFSETQ. Deletions cut 4 bases from V and 6 bases from J, with 18 bases between.

In this sample, this clone turned up a few times. The chain combines TRBV4-3 with TRBJ1-4, with 9 nucleotides matching TRBD1. Germline-derived CDR1 and CDR2 are LGHNA and YSLEER. CDR3 length: 16 amino acids. The V gene end was trimmed by 4 bases and the J gene end by 5 bases; junction bases not matched to a gene: 8. For the CDR3, the DNA is TGCGCCAGCAGCCTCTTTCTGGACAGGGGAAATGAAAAACTGTTTTTT. Residues: CASSLFLDRGNEKLFF.

The rearrangement uses TRBV6-2 or TRBV6-3 and TRBJ1-3; 9 bases are a match to TRBD1. Per germline, CDR1 MNHEY and CDR2 SVGEGT. V shed 2 bases, J shed 1 base, and the junction held 12 bases outside the gene matches. The CDR3 covers 19 residues. CDR3 sequence reads: CASSYAPGTGSLSGNTIYF. For the CDR3, the DNA is TGTGCCAGCAGTTACGCTCCCGGGACAGGGTCTCTGTCTGGAAACACCATATATTTT.